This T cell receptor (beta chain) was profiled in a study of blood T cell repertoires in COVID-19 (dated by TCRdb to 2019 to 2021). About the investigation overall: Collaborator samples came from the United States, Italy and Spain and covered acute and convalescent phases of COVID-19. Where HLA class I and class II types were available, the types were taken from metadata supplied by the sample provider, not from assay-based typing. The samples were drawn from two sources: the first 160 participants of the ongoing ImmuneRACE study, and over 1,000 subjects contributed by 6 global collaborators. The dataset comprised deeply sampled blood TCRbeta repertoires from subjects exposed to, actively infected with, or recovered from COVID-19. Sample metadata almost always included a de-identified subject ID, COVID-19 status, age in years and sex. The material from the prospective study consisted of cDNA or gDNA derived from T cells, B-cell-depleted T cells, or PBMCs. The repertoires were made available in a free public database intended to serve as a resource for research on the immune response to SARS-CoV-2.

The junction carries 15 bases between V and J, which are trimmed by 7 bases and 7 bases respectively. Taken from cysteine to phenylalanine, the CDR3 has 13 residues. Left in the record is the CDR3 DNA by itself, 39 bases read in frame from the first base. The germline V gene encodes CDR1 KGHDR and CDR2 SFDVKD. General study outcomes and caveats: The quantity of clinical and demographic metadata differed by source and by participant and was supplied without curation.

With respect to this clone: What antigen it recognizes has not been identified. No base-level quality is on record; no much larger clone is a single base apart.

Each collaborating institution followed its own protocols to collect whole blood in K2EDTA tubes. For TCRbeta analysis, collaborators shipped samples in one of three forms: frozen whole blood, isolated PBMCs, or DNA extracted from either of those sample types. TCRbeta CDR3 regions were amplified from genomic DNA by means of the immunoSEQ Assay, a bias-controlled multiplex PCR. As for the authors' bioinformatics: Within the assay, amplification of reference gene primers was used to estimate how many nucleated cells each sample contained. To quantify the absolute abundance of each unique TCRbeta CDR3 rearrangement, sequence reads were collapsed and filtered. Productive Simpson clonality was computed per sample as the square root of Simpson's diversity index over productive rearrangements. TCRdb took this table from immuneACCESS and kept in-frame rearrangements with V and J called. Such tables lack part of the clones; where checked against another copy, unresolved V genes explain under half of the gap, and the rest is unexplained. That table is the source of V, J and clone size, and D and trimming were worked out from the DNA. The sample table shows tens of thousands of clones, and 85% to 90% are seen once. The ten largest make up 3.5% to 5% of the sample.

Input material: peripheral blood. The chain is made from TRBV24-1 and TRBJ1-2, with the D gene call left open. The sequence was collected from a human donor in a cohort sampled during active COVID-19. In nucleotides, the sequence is TGTGCCACCAGCGGATCCGAGGCCCCTGGCTACACCTTC. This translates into CATSGSEAPGYTF.